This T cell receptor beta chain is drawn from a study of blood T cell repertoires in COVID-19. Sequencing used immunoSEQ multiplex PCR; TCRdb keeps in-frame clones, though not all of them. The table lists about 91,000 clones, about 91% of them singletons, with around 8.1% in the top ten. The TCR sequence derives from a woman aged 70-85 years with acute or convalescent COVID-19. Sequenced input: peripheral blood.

For the CDR3, the DNA is TGTGCCAGCAGCCAAGATGTGTGGACATTGAACACTGAAGCTTTCTTT. This sequence encodes CASSQDVWTLNTEAFF. The chain is built from TRBV4-2 and TRBJ1-1; a possible D gene is TRBD1 (5 bases). V was cut by 0 bases and J by 0 bases, with 11 bases left in between. CDR1 LGHNA and CDR2 YNFKEQ come from the germline V gene. The length of the CDR3 is 16 residues.